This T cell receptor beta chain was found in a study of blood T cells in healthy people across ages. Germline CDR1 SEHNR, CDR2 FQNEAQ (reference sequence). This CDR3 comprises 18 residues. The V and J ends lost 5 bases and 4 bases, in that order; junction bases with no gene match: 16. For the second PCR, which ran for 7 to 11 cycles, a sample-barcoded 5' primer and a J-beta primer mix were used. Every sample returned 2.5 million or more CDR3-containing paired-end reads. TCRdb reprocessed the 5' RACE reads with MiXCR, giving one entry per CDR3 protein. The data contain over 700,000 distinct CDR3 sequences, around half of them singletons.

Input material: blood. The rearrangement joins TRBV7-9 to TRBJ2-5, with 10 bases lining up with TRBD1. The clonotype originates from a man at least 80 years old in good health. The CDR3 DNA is TGTGCCAGCAGCCCCTCAACACCCGGGACAGGGGCGCGAGAGACCCAGTACTTC. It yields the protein CASSPSTPGTGARETQYF.